A single TCR beta chain is shown here with its context. Repertoires were generated with immunoSEQ multiplex PCR, while TCRdb's copy carries only in-frame clones and drops some. The top ten hold under 6.5% of the sample, which has roughly 80,000 clones, more than 75% seen once. This sample is drawn from a study of OX40 agonist ivuxolimab in advanced cancers. Background on the study: Of mixed ages from about 20 to 80 and averaging roughly 66 years, the group was 65% to 85% male.

The sequences come from CD4+ or CD8+ T cells sorted from blood, collected in a trial of the OX40 agonist ivuxolimab. The TCR originated in an adult with an advanced solid tumor such as melanoma, head and neck, liver or kidney cancer.

The CDR3, as DNA: TGTGCCAGCAGCGTTACTAGTGCTAGCACAGATACGCAGTATTTT. Translated: CASSVTSASTDTQYF. The rearrangement joins TRBV9 to TRBJ2-3, with TRBD2 as a possible D gene (5 bases). The CDR3 loop spans 15 amino acids. The V gene's germline CDR1 is SGDLS and CDR2 YYNGEE. Between the trimmed V and J ends, which lost 2 bases and 0 bases, there was a span of 10 bases.